A selection of T cell receptor beta chains follows, all from one sample in a study of T-cell memory formation after mild COVID-19. One entry per CDR3 protein results from TCRdb running MiXCR on the 5' RACE reads. The sample shows around 390,000 distinct CDR3 sequences, around a sixth of them seen only once. The sequencing sample was made of PBMCs or a T cell subset sorted from them (not recorded which). The receptors originated from a young man who had mild COVID-19 (a few samples of this study predate the infection). Cell type and time point are not known. The CDR3 runs from the conserved cysteine through the conserved F or W. Fields, in order: D gene, J gene, clone size, V gene, CDR3 DNA, CDR3 protein. The D gene is left open where the match is weak. Expanded clones get a size class; other rows say once, few or many, or leave the size out.

D gene: .
J gene: TRBJ1-2
clone size: .
V gene: TRBV5-6
CDR3 DNA: TGTGCCAGCAGCCAAGGTGGGATTTCGAGCTACACCTTC
CDR3 protein: CASSQGGISSYTF

D gene: TRBD1
J gene: TRBJ1-1
clone size: few
V gene: TRBV5-1
CDR3 DNA: TGCGCCAGCAGACCGGGGACAGGGGGGATGAACACTGAAGCTTTCTTT
CDR3 protein: CASRPGTGGMNTEAFF

D gene: .
J gene: TRBJ1-1
clone size: many
V gene: TRBV27
CDR3 DNA: TGTGCCAGCAGCTACCCGAGGGTGAATGCTTTCTTT
CDR3 protein: CASSYPRVNAFF

D gene: .
J gene: TRBJ1-5
clone size: .
V gene: TRBV7-9
CDR3 DNA: TGTGCCAGCAGGCTGAGAAAGGGGCAGCCCCAGCATTTT
CDR3 protein: CASRLRKGQPQHF

D gene: .
J gene: TRBJ2-5
clone size: .
V gene: TRBV5-1
CDR3 DNA: TGCGCCAGCAGCTCGGGCCAACCGGGGGAGACCCAGTACTTC
CDR3 protein: CASSSGQPGETQYF

D gene: .
J gene: TRBJ1-2
clone size: .
V gene: TRBV29-1
CDR3 DNA: TGCAGCGTCGGGACATATCCATCGGGCTACACCTTC
CDR3 protein: CSVGTYPSGYTF

D gene: TRBD1
J gene: TRBJ1-5
clone size: many
V gene: TRBV3-1
CDR3 DNA: TGTGCCAGCAGCCAGTCCGGGACAGGGGTTTTTCAGCCCCAGCATTTT
CDR3 protein: CASSQSGTGVFQPQHF

D gene: TRBD2
J gene: TRBJ2-5
clone size: few
V gene: TRBV29-1
CDR3 DNA: TGCAGCCAAGGAGCGGGGGAACAAGAGACCCAGTACTTC
CDR3 protein: CSQGAGEQETQYF

D gene: .
J gene: TRBJ2-5
clone size: many
V gene: TRBV4-3
CDR3 DNA: TGCGCCAGCAGCCAAGAGGGTGAGACCCAGTACTTC
CDR3 protein: CASSQEGETQYF

D gene: TRBD1
J gene: TRBJ2-1
clone size: .
V gene: TRBV29-1
CDR3 DNA: TGCAGCTTGGGACAGGGGGCGGTCAATGAGCAGTTCTTC
CDR3 protein: CSLGQGAVNEQFF

D gene: .
J gene: TRBJ2-3
clone size: many
V gene: TRBV12-3/TRBV12-4
CDR3 DNA: TGTGCCAGCGGGGACTTTAGCACAGATACGCAGTATTTT
CDR3 protein: CASGDFSTDTQYF

D gene: TRBD1
J gene: TRBJ1-6
clone size: .
V gene: TRBV5-1
CDR3 DNA: TGCGCCAGCAGCCGAGGACAGGGGGCAAGTAATTCACCCCTCCACTTT
CDR3 protein: CASSRGQGASNSPLHF

D gene: TRBD2
J gene: TRBJ2-1
clone size: few
V gene: TRBV5-5
CDR3 DNA: TGTGCCAGCAGCTACAGCGGGGTTACGAGCTCCTACAATGAGCAGTTCTTC
CDR3 protein: CASSYSGVTSSYNEQFF

D gene: .
J gene: TRBJ1-2
clone size: many
V gene: TRBV5-1
CDR3 DNA: TGCGCCAGCAGCTTGGTAGGAGCCCCACCTGGCTATGGCTACACCTTC
CDR3 protein: CASSLVGAPPGYGYTF

D gene: TRBD1
J gene: TRBJ2-7
clone size: .
V gene: TRBV24-1
CDR3 DNA: TGTGCCACCAGCGACCCCCGGGACAGGGGAAACGAGCAGTACTTC
CDR3 protein: CATSDPRDRGNEQYF

D gene: .
J gene: TRBJ2-6
clone size: .
V gene: TRBV5-1
CDR3 DNA: TGCGCCAGCAGCTTGGTCAGGCCAAGAGGGGCCAACGTCCTGACTTTC
CDR3 protein: CASSLVRPRGANVLTF

D gene: .
J gene: TRBJ2-3
clone size: .
V gene: TRBV4-1
CDR3 DNA: TGCGCCAGCAGCCAAGAACAAGGTCCTAGCACAGATACGCAGTATTTT
CDR3 protein: CASSQEQGPSTDTQYF

D gene: .
J gene: TRBJ1-1
clone size: .
V gene: TRBV14
CDR3 DNA: TGTGCCAGCAGTCTTATAAGGAACACTGAAGCTTTCTTT
CDR3 protein: CASSLIRNTEAFF

D gene: TRBD1
J gene: TRBJ1-5
clone size: .
V gene: TRBV10-3
CDR3 DNA: TGTGCCATCAGCAGCGACAGGGGGGGACATAGCAATCAGCCCCAGCATTTT
CDR3 protein: CAISSDRGGHSNQPQHF

D gene: .
J gene: TRBJ2-3
clone size: .
V gene: TRBV5-1
CDR3 DNA: TGCGCCAGCAGCTTCCAGTCGTTCAGCACAGATACGCAGTATTTT
CDR3 protein: CASSFQSFSTDTQYF

D gene: .
J gene: TRBJ2-2
clone size: few
V gene: TRBV7-2
CDR3 DNA: TGTGCCAGCAGCTTACGCCCAGGGGTGAACACCGGGGAGCTGTTTTTT
CDR3 protein: CASSLRPGVNTGELFF

D gene: .
J gene: TRBJ2-5
clone size: many
V gene: TRBV6-5
CDR3 DNA: TGTGCCAGCAGTTATGCCAGCCAAGAGACCCAGTACTTC
CDR3 protein: CASSYASQETQYF